This T cell receptor beta chain was captured in a study of T cell changes during pregnancy in multiple sclerosis. Sequencing was performed with immunoSEQ multiplex PCR; in TCRdb, only in-frame clones are kept and a portion is missing. The sample records tens of thousands of clones, about 89% being singletons. Germline CDR1 is SGHRS and CDR2 is YFSETQ. The CDR3 is made up of 14 amino acids. J gave up 9 bases and V 4 bases, and 6 bases lay outside the gene matches. The sequence derives from a female donor with multiple sclerosis, enrolled in a pregnancy study. The chain couples TRBV5-1 to TRBJ1-6, with TRBD1 identical over 8 bases. Specimen: CD4+ T cells from peripheral blood mononuclear cells, collected in the first trimester of pregnancy. CDR3 bases: TGCGCCAGCAGCCCAGGGACAGGTTCTTCACCCCTCCACTTT. This sequence encodes CASSPGTGSSPLHF.